This TCR beta chain is from a study of shared clonotypes between healthy human individuals. Study as a whole: Those who served as donors were a couple of women and three men between the ages of 18 and 49. Whole-study findings and limits: An anticipated effect of sequencing depth on clonotype sharing among donors was recognized. When compared with the clonotypes that were shared by all four sorted-subset donors, the non-shared clonotypes turned out to have lower generation probabilities.

V dropped 0 bases and J dropped 11 bases, with 5 bases sitting between them. CDR3 length: 11 residues. CDR1 is MNHNS, CDR2 SASEGT, per germline. With respect to this clone: What it binds is unknown.

Each PCR replicate from the sorted subsets contained about 180 ng DNA, which is roughly 33,000 T cell genomes. Profiling relied on immunoSEQ multiplex PCR, and the TCRdb table lists in-frame clones only, not all of them. The table includes about 960,000 clones, approximately 80% detected once. This sequence joins TRBV6-1 and TRBJ1-5, with D unclear. The sequencing input was memory CD4+ T cells sorted from blood. The subset denotes: CD45RA-negative fraction. The receptor was derived from a young man in good health. This CDR3 is CASSEAAAQHF. The CDR3 coding sequence is TGTGCCAGCAGTGAAGCCGCGGCCCAGCATTTT.